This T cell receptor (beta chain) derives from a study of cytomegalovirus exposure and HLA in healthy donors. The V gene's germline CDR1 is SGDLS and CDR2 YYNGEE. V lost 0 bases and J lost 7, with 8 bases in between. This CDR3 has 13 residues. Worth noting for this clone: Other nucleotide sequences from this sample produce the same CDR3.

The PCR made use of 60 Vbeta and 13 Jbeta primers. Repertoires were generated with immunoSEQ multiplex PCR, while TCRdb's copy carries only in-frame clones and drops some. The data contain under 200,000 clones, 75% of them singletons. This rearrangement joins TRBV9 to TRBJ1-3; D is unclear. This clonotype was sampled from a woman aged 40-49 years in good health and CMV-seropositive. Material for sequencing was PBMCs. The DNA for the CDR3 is TGTGCCAGCAGCGTAGAAAGCGGGAACACCATATATTTT. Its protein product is CASSVESGNTIYF.